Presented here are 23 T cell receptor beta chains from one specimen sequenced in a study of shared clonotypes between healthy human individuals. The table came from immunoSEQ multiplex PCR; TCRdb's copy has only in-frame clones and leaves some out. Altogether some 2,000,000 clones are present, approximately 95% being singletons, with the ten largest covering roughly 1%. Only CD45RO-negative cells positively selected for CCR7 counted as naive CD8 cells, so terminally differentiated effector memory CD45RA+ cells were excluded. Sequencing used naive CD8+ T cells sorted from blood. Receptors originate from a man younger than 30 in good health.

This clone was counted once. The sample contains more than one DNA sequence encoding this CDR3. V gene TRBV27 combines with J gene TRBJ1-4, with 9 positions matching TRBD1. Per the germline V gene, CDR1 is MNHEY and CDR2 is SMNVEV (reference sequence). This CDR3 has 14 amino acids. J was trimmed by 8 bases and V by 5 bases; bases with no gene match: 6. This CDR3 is CASSLQGANEKLFF. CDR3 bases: TGTGCCAGCAGTCTACAGGGGGCGAACGAAAAACTGTTTTTT.

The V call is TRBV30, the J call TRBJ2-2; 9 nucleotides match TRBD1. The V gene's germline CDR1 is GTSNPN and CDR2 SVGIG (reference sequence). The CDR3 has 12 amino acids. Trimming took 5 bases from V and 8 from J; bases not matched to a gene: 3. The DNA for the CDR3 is TGTGCCTGGCTACAGGGGGCAGGGGAGCTGTTTTTT. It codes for CAWLQGAGELFF. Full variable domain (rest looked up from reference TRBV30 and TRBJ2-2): SQTIHQWPATLVQPVGSPLSLECTVEGTSNPNLYWYRQAAGRGLQLLFYSVGIGQISSEVPQNLSASRPQDRQFILSSKKLLLSDSGFYLCAWLQGAGELFFGEGSRLTVL.

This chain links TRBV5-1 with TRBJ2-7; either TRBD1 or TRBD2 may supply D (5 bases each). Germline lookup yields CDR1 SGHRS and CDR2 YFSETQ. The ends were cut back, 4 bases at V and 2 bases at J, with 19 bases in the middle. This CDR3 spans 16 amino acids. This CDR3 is CASSTNQGAQTYEQYF. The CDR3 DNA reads TGCGCCAGCAGCACCAACCAGGGAGCCCAGACCTACGAGCAGTACTTC.

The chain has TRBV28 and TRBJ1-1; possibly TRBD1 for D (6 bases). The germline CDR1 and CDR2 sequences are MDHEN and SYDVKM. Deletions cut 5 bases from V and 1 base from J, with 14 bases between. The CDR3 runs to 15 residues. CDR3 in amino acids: CASSDPRGQNTEAFF. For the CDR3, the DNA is TGTGCCAGCAGTGATCCTCGGGGACAGAACACTGAAGCTTTCTTT.

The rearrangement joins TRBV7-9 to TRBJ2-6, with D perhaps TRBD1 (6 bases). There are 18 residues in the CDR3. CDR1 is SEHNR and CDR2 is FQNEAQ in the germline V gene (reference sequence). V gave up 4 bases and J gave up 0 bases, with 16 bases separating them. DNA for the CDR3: TGTGCCAGCAGCTCGCAGAAGGGACAAAGCTCTGGGGCCAACGTCCTGACTTTC. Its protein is CASSSQKGQSSGANVLTF.

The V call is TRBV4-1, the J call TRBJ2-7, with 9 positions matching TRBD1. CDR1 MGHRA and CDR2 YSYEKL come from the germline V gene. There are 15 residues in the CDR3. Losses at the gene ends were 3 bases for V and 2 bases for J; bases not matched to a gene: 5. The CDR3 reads CASSHGGQGTYEQYF. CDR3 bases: TGCGCCAGCAGCCACGGCGGACAGGGGACCTACGAGCAGTACTTC.

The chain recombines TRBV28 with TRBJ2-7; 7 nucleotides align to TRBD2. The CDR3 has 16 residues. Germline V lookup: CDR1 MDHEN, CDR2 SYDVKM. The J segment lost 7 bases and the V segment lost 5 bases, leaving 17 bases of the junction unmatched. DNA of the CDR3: TGTGCCAGCAGTCAGGTTGAGCGGGGCCCCACTTCGGAGCAGTACTTC. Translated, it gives CASSQVERGPTSEQYF.

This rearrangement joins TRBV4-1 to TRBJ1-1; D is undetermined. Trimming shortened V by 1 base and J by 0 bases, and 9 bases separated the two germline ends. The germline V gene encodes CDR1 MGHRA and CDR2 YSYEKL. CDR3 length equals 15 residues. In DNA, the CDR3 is TGCGCCAGCAGCCAAGGACCAGACTTGAACACTGAAGCTTTCTTT. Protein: CASSQGPDLNTEAFF.

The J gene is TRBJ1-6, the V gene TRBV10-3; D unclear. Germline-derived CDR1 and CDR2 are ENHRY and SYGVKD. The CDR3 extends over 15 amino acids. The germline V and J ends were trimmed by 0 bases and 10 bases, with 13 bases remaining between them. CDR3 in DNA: TGTGCCATCAGTGAGTCGAAGGTGGGCGGGTCACCCCTCCACTTT. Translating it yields CAISESKVGGSPLHF.

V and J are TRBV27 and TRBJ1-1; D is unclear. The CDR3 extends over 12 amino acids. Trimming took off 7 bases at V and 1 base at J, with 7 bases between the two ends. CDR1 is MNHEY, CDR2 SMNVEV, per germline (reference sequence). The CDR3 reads CASTTGNTEAFF. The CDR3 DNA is TGTGCCAGCACAACGGGGAACACTGAAGCTTTCTTT.

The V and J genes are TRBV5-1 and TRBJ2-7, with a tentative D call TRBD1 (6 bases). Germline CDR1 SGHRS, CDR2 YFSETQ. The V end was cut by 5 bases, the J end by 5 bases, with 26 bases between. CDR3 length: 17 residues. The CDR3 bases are TGCGCCAGCAGGAACACCGGGACATCCCTTGTAGTCGACGAGCAGTACTTC. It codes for CASRNTGTSLVVDEQYF.

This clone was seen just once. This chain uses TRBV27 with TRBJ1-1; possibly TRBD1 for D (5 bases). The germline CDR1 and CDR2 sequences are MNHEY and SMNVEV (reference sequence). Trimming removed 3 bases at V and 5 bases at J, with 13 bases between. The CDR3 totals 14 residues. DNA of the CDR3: TGTGCCAGCAGTTTCGGGGGTATGTCGACTGAAGCTTTCTTT. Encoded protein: CASSFGGMSTEAFF.

This CDR3 reads CASGLSGGATDTQYF. CDR3 DNA: TGTGCCAGCGGCCTGTCGGGGGGGGCCACAGATACGCAGTATTTT. This chain connects TRBV6-5 to TRBJ2-3, with 8 bases matching TRBD2. V gave up 8 bases and J gave up 2 bases; unmatched junction bases: 9. Germline CDR1 MNHEY, CDR2 SVGAGI. The CDR3 sequence is 15 residues long.

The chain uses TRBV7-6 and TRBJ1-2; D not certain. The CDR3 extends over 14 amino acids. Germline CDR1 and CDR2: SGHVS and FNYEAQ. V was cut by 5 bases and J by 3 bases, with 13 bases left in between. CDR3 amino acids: CASSRNRGDYGYTF. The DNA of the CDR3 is TGTGCCAGCAGCCGAAATCGGGGTGACTATGGCTACACCTTC.

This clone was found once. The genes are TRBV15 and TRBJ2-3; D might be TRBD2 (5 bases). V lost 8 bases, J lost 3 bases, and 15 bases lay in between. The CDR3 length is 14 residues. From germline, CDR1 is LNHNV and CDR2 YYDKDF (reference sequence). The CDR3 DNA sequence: TGTGCCACCCGGCCGAGTGGGGAGACAGATACGCAGTATTTT. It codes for CATRPSGETDTQYF.

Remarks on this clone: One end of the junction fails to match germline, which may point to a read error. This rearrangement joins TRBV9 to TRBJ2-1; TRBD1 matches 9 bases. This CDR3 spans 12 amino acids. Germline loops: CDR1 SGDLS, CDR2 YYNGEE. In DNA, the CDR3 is TGTGCCAGCAGCGTAGATGGGACAGGGTTACTCTTC. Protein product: CASSVDGTGLLF.

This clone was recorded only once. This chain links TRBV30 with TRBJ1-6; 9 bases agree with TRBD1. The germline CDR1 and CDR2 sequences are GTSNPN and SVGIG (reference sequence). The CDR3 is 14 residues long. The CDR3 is CACTPGTGNSPLHF. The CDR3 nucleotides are TGTGCTTGTACCCCCGGGACAGGGAATTCACCCCTCCACTTT.

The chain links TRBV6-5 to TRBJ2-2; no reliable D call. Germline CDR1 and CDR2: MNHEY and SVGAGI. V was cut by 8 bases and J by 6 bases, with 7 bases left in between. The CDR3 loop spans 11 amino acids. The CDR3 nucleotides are TGTGCCAGCGGGAAGCCCGGGGAGCTGTTTTTT. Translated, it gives CASGKPGELFF.

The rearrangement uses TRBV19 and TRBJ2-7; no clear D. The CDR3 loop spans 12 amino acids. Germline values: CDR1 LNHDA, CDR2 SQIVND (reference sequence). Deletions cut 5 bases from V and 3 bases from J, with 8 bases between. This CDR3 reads CASSDRYYEQYF. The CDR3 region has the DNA TGTGCCAGTAGTGACCGATACTACGAGCAGTACTTC.

CDR3 sequence: CASSGGAADTQYF. In DNA, the CDR3 is TGTGCCAGCAGCGGGGGTGCTGCAGATACGCAGTATTTT. The chain recombines TRBV6-5 with TRBJ2-3; a possible D gene is TRBD2 (6 bases). The CDR3 runs 13 residues. Germline assignment: CDR1 MNHEY and CDR2 SVGAGI. With 6 bases removed from V and 4 bases from J, the gap between germline ends came to 11 bases.

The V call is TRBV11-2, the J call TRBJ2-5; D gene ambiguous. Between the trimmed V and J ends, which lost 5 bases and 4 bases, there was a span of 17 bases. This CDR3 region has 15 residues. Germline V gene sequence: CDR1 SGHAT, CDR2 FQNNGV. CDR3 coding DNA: TGTGCCAGCAGCCCCGAACGGGTAGTCTCAGAGACCCAGTACTTC. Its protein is CASSPERVVSETQYF. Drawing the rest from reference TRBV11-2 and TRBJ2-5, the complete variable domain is EAGVAQSPRYKIIEKRQSVAFWCNPISGHATLYWYQQILGQGPKLLIQFQNNGVVDDSQLPKDRFSAERLKGVDSTLKIQPAKLEDSAVYLCASSPERVVSETQYFGPGTRLLVL.

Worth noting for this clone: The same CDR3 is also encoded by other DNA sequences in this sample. The CDR3 nucleotides are TGTGCCAGCAGCTTAGGTCCCCTCTACGAGCAGTACTTC. This gives the protein CASSLGPLYEQYF. This chain uses TRBV7-2 with TRBJ2-7; D unresolved. Trimming took 1 base from V and 3 from J, leaving 7 bases between them. This CDR3 region has 13 residues. Germline CDR1 and CDR2: SGHTA and FQGNSA.

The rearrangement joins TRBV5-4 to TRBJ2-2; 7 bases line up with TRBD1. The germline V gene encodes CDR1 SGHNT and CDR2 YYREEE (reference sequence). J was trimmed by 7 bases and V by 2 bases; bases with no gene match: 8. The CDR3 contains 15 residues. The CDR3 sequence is CASSFQGGAGGELFF. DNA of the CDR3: TGTGCCAGCAGCTTTCAAGGGGGCGCCGGCGGGGAGCTGTTTTTT.